These 26 T cell receptor beta chains were all obtained from the same sample, sequenced in a study of T cell clonality in common variable immunodeficiency. Study-level results: Common variable immunodeficiency TCR beta sequences reportedly had fewer deletions and N-nucleotide insertions.

Clones were read by immunoSEQ multiplex PCR, and TCRdb kept only the in-frame ones, dropping some. The profile covers fewer than 25,000 clones, none occurring a single time. Their specific antigens are unknown. Specimen: peripheral blood mononuclear cells. The receptors here all came from a human donor with common variable immunodeficiency.

For this clone: The read ends 3 residues early relative to the CDR3; the germline J gene fills the gap. The chain links TRBV18 to TRBJ2-7; 7 bases match TRBD1. CDR1 and CDR2 from the germline V gene are KGHSH and LQKENI. Trimming took 0 bases from V and 3 from J; bases not matched to a gene: 5. The CDR3 is 15 amino acids. The CDR3 bases that were read are TGTGCCAGCTCACCACCGGGACAGCGCTTCTACGAG. Translating gives CASSPPGQRFYE. The CDR3, in full, reads CASSPPGQRFYEQYF.

This clone has only a few counts. The sequenced fragment ends 3 residues before the CDR3 boundary, so the rest is inferred from the germline J gene. The rearrangement uses TRBV5-6 and TRBJ1-5, with D possibly TRBD1 on 6 matching bases. Deletions cut 1 base from V and 6 bases from J, with 14 bases between. Germline V gene sequence: CDR1 SGHDT, CDR2 YYEEEE. The CDR3 runs 15 residues. CDR3 region: CASSLSGGFSQPQHF. Partial CDR3 DNA: TGTGCCAGCAGCTTGTCGGGGGGCTTTAGTCAGCCC.

This clone was detected ten times or more. The read ends 3 residues early relative to the CDR3; the germline J gene fills the gap. The V gene is TRBV19, the J gene TRBJ1-4; 7 nucleotides match TRBD1. The CDR3 sequence is 14 residues long. Trimming cost V 4 bases and J 7 bases; bases outside gene matches: 6. Germline CDR1 is LNHDA and CDR2 is SQIVND (reference sequence). The CDR3 bases that were read are TGTGCCAGTAGTACCTATAACAGGGGTGAAAAA. This gives the protein CASSTYNRGEK. The complete CDR3 protein is CASSTYNRGEKLFF.

By share, this clone ranks as large. The CDR3 end falls 3 residues outside the read, so it is completed with the germline J gene. The chain joins TRBV30 to TRBJ2-1; D is possibly TRBD2 (6 bases). Germline assignment: CDR1 GTSNPN and CDR2 SVGIG (reference sequence). Trimming took 3 bases from V and 2 from J, leaving 14 bases between them. This CDR3 has 15 residues. CDR3 DNA, as far as it was read: TGTGCCTGGAGCGGACGGGGGACCCCCTACAATGAG. Translated, it gives CAWSGRGTPYNE. The full-length CDR3 reads as CAWSGRGTPYNEQFF.

Comment on this clone: Coverage ceases 3 residues before the CDR3 finishes, and the germline J gene fills in the end. V is TRBV6-1 and J is TRBJ1-2; D is unresolved. Trimming stripped 2 bases from V and 2 bases from J, with 9 bases between. CDR1 is MNHNS and CDR2 is SASEGT in the germline V gene. This CDR3 has 14 amino acids. The CDR3 DNA, read in part, is TGTGCCAGCAGTGAATGGGCAATGAACTATGGC. Its translation: CASSEWAMNYG. The entire CDR3 protein is CASSEWAMNYGYTF.

As for this clone: The read comes to an end 3 residues before the CDR3 does, leaving the germline J gene to fill in the end. V usage is TRBV30 and J usage is TRBJ1-2, with no clear D. Germline loops: CDR1 GTSNPN, CDR2 SVGIG (reference sequence). V was clipped by 2 bases and J by 5 bases, with 9 bases between them. This CDR3 has 12 amino acids. CDR3 bases read: TGTGCCTGGAGTCCCCAAGGTTATGGC. As protein: CAWSPQGYG. The CDR3 as a whole reads CAWSPQGYGYTF.

The sample holds many counts of this clone. The CDR3 is CAWSAGGGNQPQHF. CDR3 DNA (partial): TGTGCCTGGAGTGCCGGGGGGGGTAATCAGCCC. J is TRBJ1-5 and V is TRBV30; D is possibly TRBD1 (5 bases). The read terminates 3 residues before the CDR3 end, so the remaining end is supplied by the germline J gene. V shed 1 base and J shed 4 bases, with 11 bases lying between them. Looked up from germline, CDR1 is GTSNPN and CDR2 is SVGIG (reference sequence). This CDR3 has 14 residues.

This clone was counted only a few times. The sequenced fragment ends 3 residues before the CDR3 boundary, so the rest is inferred from the germline J gene. The chain has TRBV5-1 and TRBJ2-3, with 8 bases identical to TRBD2. The CDR3 runs 15 residues. Germline values: CDR1 SGHRS, CDR2 YFSETQ. Unmatched junction bases numbered 8, after V lost 4 bases and J lost 4 bases. Incomplete CDR3 DNA: TGCGCCAGCAGCATTACTAGCGGATTACCAGATACG. The encoded protein is CASSITSGLPDT. The entire CDR3 is CASSITSGLPDTQYF.

On this clone itself: The read finishes 3 residues shy of the CDR3 end, and the germline J gene is used to complete it. The chain has TRBV7-3 and TRBJ2-1, with 11 bases fitting TRBD2. The CDR3 runs 16 residues. With 3 bases clipped from V and 7 bases from J, the junction kept 8 bases outside the gene matches. The germline V gene has CDR1 SGHTA and CDR2 FQGTGA. CDR3: CASSLLAGGPLNEQFF. The sequenced part of the CDR3 DNA is TGTGCCAGCAGCTTGCTAGCGGGGGGCCCCCTGAATGAG.

This clone was seen a few times. Read sequence stops 3 residues before the CDR3 end, and the germline J gene provides the missing end. The chain combines TRBV19 with TRBJ2-2, with TRBD1 matching 7 bases. Per germline, CDR1 LNHDA and CDR2 SQIVND (reference sequence). Unmatched junction bases numbered 19, after V lost 2 bases and J lost 4 bases. CDR3 size: 20 residues. The chain's CDR3 is CASSIKGVLGGQKSTGELFF. The CDR3 bases that were read are TGTGCCAGTAGTATAAAGGGAGTTTTAGGGGGACAGAAAAGCACCGGGGAG.

This clone was observed a few times. CDR3 DNA (partial): TGTGCCAGTAATCCTCGGACAGGGACGAGCAATCAGCCC. It is translated as CASNPRTGTSNQP. The full CDR3 protein reads CASNPRTGTSNQPQHF. The chain carries TRBV19 and TRBJ1-5, with 8 positions matching TRBD1. Sequencing ends 3 residues short of the CDR3 end; the germline J gene provides the rest. This CDR3 has 16 residues. Germline assignment: CDR1 LNHDA and CDR2 SQIVND (reference sequence). Losses at the gene ends were 7 bases for V and 1 base for J; bases not matched to a gene: 9.

This clone was detected only a few times. The CDR3 sequence: CASSWTGASTEAFF. CDR3 bases read: TGTGCCAGCAGTTGGACAGGGGCTAGCACTGAA. The genes are TRBV6-2 or TRBV6-3 and TRBJ1-1; 9 nucleotides align to TRBD1. Sequencing ends 3 residues short of the CDR3 end; the germline J gene provides the rest. This CDR3 has 14 amino acids. The germline V gene encodes CDR1 MNHEY and CDR2 SVGEGT. The V gene end was trimmed by 4 bases and the J gene end by 4 bases; junction bases not matched to a gene: 4.

This clone was seen a handful of times. The DNA ends 3 residues before the CDR3 does, and the rest of the CDR3 is filled in from the germline J gene. This chain connects TRBV18 to TRBJ1-6; D is unclear. There are 13 residues in the CDR3. Germline CDR1 reads KGHSH; CDR2 reads LQKENI. Trimming took 3 bases from V and 7 from J, leaving 7 bases between them. The CDR3 loop is CASSPLGNSPLHF. The part of the CDR3 DNA that was read is TGTGCCAGCTCACCCTTGGGCAATTCACCC.

This clone appeared a few times. Mismatch with germline at one junction end may stem from a read error. The CDR3 extends 3 residues past the end of the read, so its final part is completed from the germline J gene. This chain links TRBV7-9 with TRBJ1-5; D possibly corresponds to TRBD1 (5 bases). The CDR3 is made up of 14 amino acids. Germline values: CDR1 SEHNR, CDR2 FQNEAQ (reference sequence). The DNA read from the CDR3 is TGTTCCAGCAGCTTAGAGGGGAAGGCGCAGCCC. Translated, it gives CSSSLEGKAQP. The CDR3 reads in full as CSSSLEGKAQPQHF.

For this clone: The read is 3 residues too short to cover the CDR3 end, so that end is filled in from the germline J gene. V gene TRBV18 combines with J gene TRBJ2-1; 7 nucleotides match TRBD2. The junction had 5 bases not matched to a gene; V was cut back by 3 bases and J by 3 bases. Germline CDR1 is KGHSH and CDR2 is LQKENI. The length of the CDR3 is 15 residues. The DNA read from the CDR3 is TGTGCCAGCTCACCGGAGACGGGGGGCTACAATGAG. Protein: CASSPETGGYNE. The full CDR3 sequence reads CASSPETGGYNEQFF.

Worth noting for this clone: The read comes to an end 3 residues before the CDR3 does, leaving the germline J gene to fill in the end. The chain couples TRBV18 to TRBJ2-7; D is uncertain. Trimming cost V 6 bases and J 6 bases, with 12 bases left between them. The CDR3 has 12 amino acids. The germline V gene has CDR1 KGHSH and CDR2 LQKENI. The CDR3 protein is CASSPKNTEQYF. The sequenced part of the CDR3 DNA is TGTGCCAGCTCGCCGAAGAACACCGAG.

There are a few counts of this clone. The read terminates 3 residues ahead of where the CDR3 ends, so the germline J gene completes it. V is TRBV18 and J is TRBJ2-7, with 13 bases fitting TRBD2. Germline CDR1 and CDR2: KGHSH and LQKENI. The CDR3 runs to 17 residues. V lost 4 bases and J lost 2; bases outside the gene matches: 8. CDR3 loop: CASSQGTSGIKTYEQYF. Partial CDR3 DNA: TGTGCCAGCTCACAAGGGACTAGCGGGATAAAAACCTACGAG.

This clone was found many times. The CDR3 end falls 3 residues outside the read, so it is completed with the germline J gene. The chain joins TRBV20-1 to TRBJ1-2, with D unclear. Germline CDR1 DFQATT, CDR2 SNEGSKA (reference sequence). V was trimmed by 4 bases and J by 6 bases, leaving 12 bases between them. The CDR3 sequence is 12 residues long. The CDR3 DNA, read in part, is TGCAGTGCTACCCCGGGGTCCCATGGC. Translation: CSATPGSHG. The full-length CDR3 reads as CSATPGSHGYTF.

This clone occurred a few times. With the read ending 3 residues before the CDR3 end, the germline J gene is used to fill in that end. The chain links TRBV19 to TRBJ2-4; 10 bases align to TRBD2. CDR1 LNHDA and CDR2 SQIVND come from the germline V gene (reference sequence). CDR3 length equals 14 residues. The trim removed 6 bases at V and 6 bases at J, leaving 5 bases unmatched. The sequenced part of the CDR3 DNA is TGTGCCAGTAGGGTGGTAGCGGGAGGAAACATT. Its translation: CASRVVAGGNI. The whole CDR3 region reads CASRVVAGGNIQYF.

Details on this clone: Coverage ceases 3 residues before the CDR3 finishes, and the germline J gene fills in the end. The chain has TRBV2 and TRBJ1-1; unclear D gene. The V gene lost 2 bases and the J gene lost 5 bases, with 9 bases spanning the gap. The CDR3 runs to 13 residues. The germline V gene encodes CDR1 SNHLY and CDR2 FYNNEI. The CDR3: CASSELSGTEAFF. CDR3 DNA (partial): TGTGCCAGCAGTGAATTGAGCGGTACTGAA. Combining the CDR3 with reference TRBV2 and TRBJ1-1 gives the whole variable domain EPEVTQTPSHQVTQMGQEVILRCVPISNHLYFYWYRQILGQKVEFLVSFYNNEISEKSEIFDDQFSVERPDGSNFTLKIRSTKLEDSAMYFCASSELSGTEAFFGQGTRLTVV.

This clone was counted at least ten times. The missing CDR3 end, 3 residues past where the read stops, is filled in from the germline J gene. The V and J genes are TRBV18 and TRBJ1-5; TRBD1 matches at 7 bases. The CDR3 has 16 amino acids. V lost 5 bases, J lost 9 bases, and 16 bases stayed unmatched. Germline CDR1 KGHSH, CDR2 LQKENI. CDR3 bases read: TGTGCCAGCTCATCAGGGACATGGACAGGAATCATGCCC. Its protein is CASSSGTWTGIMP. The CDR3 in its entirety is CASSSGTWTGIMPQHF.

About this clone itself: The read terminates 3 residues ahead of where the CDR3 ends, so the germline J gene completes it. V and J are TRBV7-9 and TRBJ1-5; no definite D call. The V end lost 1 base, the J end lost 7 bases, and 8 bases lay between the germline ends. The CDR3 loop spans 13 amino acids. Germline CDR1 is SEHNR and CDR2 is FQNEAQ (reference sequence). CDR3 bases read: TGTGCCAGCAGCTTAGGATCGGGGCAGCCC. Translated: CASSLGSGQP. The full CDR3 protein is CASSLGSGQPQHF.

As concerns this clone: The read is 3 residues too short to cover the CDR3 end, so that end is filled in from the germline J gene. The chain combines TRBV5-1 with TRBJ2-5; D is perhaps TRBD1 (5 bases). In germline, CDR1 is SGHRS, CDR2 YFSETQ. CDR3 length: 15 residues. V gave up 0 bases and J gave up 1 base, with 10 bases separating them. CDR3 protein: CASSLGQNFQETQYF. The part of the CDR3 DNA that was read is TGCGCCAGCAGCTTGGGACAGAATTTCCAAGAGACC.

At least ten counts were recorded for this clone. Read data end 3 residues before the CDR3 end; the end is taken from the germline J gene. V usage is TRBV29-1 and J usage is TRBJ2-3, with 7 bases aligning to TRBD2. Trimming at V came to 7 bases and at J to 3 bases, leaving 4 bases not matched to a gene. The germline V gene encodes CDR1 SQVTM and CDR2 ANQGSEA. The CDR3 loop spans 12 amino acids. The CDR3 loop is CSESGNTDTQYF. The covered CDR3 bases are TGCAGCGAAAGCGGGAATACAGATACG.

Note on this clone: The CDR3 is cut off 3 residues early in the read; its end comes from the germline J gene. J is TRBJ2-2 and V is TRBV30; D is perhaps TRBD1 or TRBD2 (5 bases each). Trimming stripped 3 bases from V and 5 bases from J, with 16 bases between. This CDR3 has 15 residues. Looked up from germline, CDR1 is GTSNPN and CDR2 is SVGIG (reference sequence). The CDR3 sequence: CAWRGPNRGTGELFF. The CDR3 DNA, read in part, is TGTGCCTGGAGGGGGCCCAACAGAGGGACCGGGGAG. Supplemented by reference TRBV30 and TRBJ2-2, the full variable domain reads SQTIHQWPATLVQPVGSPLSLECTVEGTSNPNLYWYRQAAGRGLQLLFYSVGIGQISSEVPQNLSASRPQDRQFILSSKKLLLSDSGFYLCAWRGPNRGTGELFFGEGSRLTVL.

This clone came up a few times. The DNA ends 3 residues before the CDR3 does, and the rest of the CDR3 is filled in from the germline J gene. This chain connects TRBV7-9 to TRBJ2-3; maybe TRBD1 (6 bases). Trimming took off 7 bases at V and 2 bases at J, with 13 bases between the two ends. CDR1 is SEHNR and CDR2 is FQNEAQ in the germline V gene (reference sequence). CDR3 length: 14 amino acids. The CDR3 protein is CASKRDTSTDTQYF. CDR3 bases read: TGTGCCAGCAAAAGGGACACATCCACAGATACG.